Below, 4 T cell receptor beta chains from the same sample are listed, as sequenced in a study of T cell repertoires in cytomegalovirus infection. TCRdb recomputed calls from the reads with MiXCR, one row per CDR3 protein. The sample includes a few hundred thousand distinct CDR3 sequences, about 17% of them seen just once. The sequencing input was PBMCs. Source of these receptors: a human donor in good health (CMV status not recorded). Some clones in this sample may be carry-over from other donors' samples.

This clonotype was seen a few times. This chain uses TRBV10-3 with TRBJ1-1; D uncertain. The CDR3 contains 12 residues. CDR1 ENHRY and CDR2 SYGVKD come from the germline V gene. Trimming removed 10 bases at V and 4 bases at J, with 13 bases between. The CDR3 reads CATAGSPTEAFF. The CDR3 DNA is TGTGCCACCGCGGGGTCGCCCACTGAAGCTTTCTTT.

This clonotype was counted at least ten times. V usage is TRBV6-2 or TRBV6-3 and J usage is TRBJ2-7; TRBD1 agrees at 8 bases. With V trimmed by 6 bases and J by 2 bases, 6 bases remained unmatched. From germline, CDR1 is MNHEY and CDR2 SVGEGT. This CDR3 is 14 amino acids long. Here the CDR3 reads CASRFGQGAYEQYF. The CDR3 DNA sequence: TGTGCCAGCAGATTTGGACAGGGAGCCTACGAGCAGTACTTC.

The chain couples TRBV10-3 to TRBJ1-4, with 7 bases aligning to TRBD1. CDR3 length equals 13 residues. From germline, CDR1 is ENHRY and CDR2 SYGVKD. The junction had 6 bases not matched to a gene; V was cut back by 10 bases and J by 4 bases. CDR3 loop: CATRQGGNEKLFF. The CDR3 DNA follows: TGTGCCACCCGACAGGGAGGTAATGAAAAACTGTTTTTT.

Comments on this clonotype: This sequence may be a read error, since a much larger clone differs from it by one base. The chain joins TRBV7-9 to TRBJ2-5; no definite D call. The V gene's germline CDR1 is SEHNR and CDR2 FQNEAQ (reference sequence). Trimming removed 7 bases at V and 1 base at J, with 10 bases between. The length of the CDR3 is 13 residues. CDR3 protein: CASTFGPQETQYF. CDR3 sequence (DNA): TGTGCCAGCACCTTTGGCCCCCAAGAGACCCAGTACTTC.